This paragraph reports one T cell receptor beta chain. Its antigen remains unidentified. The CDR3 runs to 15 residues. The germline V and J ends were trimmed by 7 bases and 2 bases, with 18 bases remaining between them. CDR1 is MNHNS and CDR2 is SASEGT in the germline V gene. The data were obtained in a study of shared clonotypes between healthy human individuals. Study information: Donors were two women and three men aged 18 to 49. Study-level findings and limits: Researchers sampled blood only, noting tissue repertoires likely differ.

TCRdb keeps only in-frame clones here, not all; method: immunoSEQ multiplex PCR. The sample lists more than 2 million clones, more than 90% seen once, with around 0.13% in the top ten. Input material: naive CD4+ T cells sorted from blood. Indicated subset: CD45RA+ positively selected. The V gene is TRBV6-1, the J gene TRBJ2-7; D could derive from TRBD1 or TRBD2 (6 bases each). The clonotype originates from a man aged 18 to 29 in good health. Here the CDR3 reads CASTTWGASPYEQYF. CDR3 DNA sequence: TGTGCCAGCACAACCTGGGGGGCCTCTCCCTACGAGCAGTACTTC.